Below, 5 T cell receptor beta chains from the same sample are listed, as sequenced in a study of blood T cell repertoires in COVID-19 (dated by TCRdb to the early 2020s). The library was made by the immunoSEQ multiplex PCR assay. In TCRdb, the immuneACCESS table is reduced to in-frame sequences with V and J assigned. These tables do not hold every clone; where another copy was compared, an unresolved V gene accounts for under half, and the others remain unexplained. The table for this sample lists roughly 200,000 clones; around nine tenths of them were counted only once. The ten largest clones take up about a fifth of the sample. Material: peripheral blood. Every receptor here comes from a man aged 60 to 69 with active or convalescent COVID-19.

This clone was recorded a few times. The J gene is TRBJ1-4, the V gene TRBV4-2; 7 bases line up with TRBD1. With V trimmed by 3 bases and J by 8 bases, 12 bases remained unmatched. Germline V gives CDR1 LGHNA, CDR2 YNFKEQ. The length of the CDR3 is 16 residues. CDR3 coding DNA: TGTGCCAGCAGCCAGACTTACGACAGGGCGGGAGAAAAACTGTTTTTT. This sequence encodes CASSQTYDRAGEKLFF.

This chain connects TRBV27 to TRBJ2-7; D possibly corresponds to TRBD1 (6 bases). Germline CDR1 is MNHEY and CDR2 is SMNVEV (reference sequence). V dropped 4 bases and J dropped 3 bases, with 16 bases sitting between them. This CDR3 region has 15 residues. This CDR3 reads CASSSDRLMIYEQYF. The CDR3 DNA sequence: TGTGCCAGCAGTTCCGACAGGCTAATGATCTACGAGCAGTACTTC.

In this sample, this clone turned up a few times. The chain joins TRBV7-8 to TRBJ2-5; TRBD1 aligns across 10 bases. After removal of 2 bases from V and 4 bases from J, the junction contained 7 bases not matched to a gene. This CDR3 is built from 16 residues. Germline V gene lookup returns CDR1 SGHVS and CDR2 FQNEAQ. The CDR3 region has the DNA TGTGCCAGCAGCTTAAGCGGGGGACAGGGGCGAGAGACCCAGTACTTC. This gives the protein CASSLSGGQGRETQYF.

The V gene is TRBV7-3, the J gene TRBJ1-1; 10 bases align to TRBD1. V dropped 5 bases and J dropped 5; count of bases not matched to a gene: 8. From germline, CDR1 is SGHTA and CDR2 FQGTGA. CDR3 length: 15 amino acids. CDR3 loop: CASSQFGTGETEAFF. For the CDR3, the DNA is TGTGCCAGCAGCCAGTTCGGGACAGGGGAAACTGAAGCTTTCTTT.

The CDR3 spells CSVEDTGGNEKLFF. The DNA for the CDR3 is TGCAGCGTTGAAGATACAGGGGGGAATGAAAAACTGTTTTTT. The V call is TRBV29-1, the J call TRBJ1-4; 8 bases are shared with TRBD1. This CDR3 is built from 14 residues. Germline V CDR1 and CDR2: SQVTM, ANQGSEA. After removal of 0 bases from V and 5 bases from J, the junction contained 2 bases not matched to a gene.